The clone carrying this T cell receptor beta chain was observed a handful of times. Its target is not known. These data are taken from a study of identical twins. Points from the study as a whole: Beta out-of-frame sequences showed weaker excess twin sharing.

TCRdb re-analysed the 5' RACE reads in MiXCR, keeping a single row per CDR3 protein. The sample has 450,000 or so distinct CDR3 sequences; 13% to 15% are singletons. The CDR3 has 17 amino acids. The data also belong to a second study, concerning yellow fever vaccine responses in identical twins. From that study: Twins' vaccine T cell responses were reported to seem partly convergent and partly personalized.

This TCR came from a woman aged 18-29 years in good health. The source material was CD4+ T cells sorted from blood. The rearrangement links TRBV12-1 to TRBJ2-1; the table assigns TRBD2, which was not confirmed against the DNA. TRBV12-1 is described as a pseudogene. CDR3 protein: CASSFGASGLSYNEQFF. CDR3 in DNA: TGTGCCAGCAGCTTTGGGGCTAGCGGGCTATCCTACAATGAGCAGTTCTTC.